This T cell receptor beta chain comes out of a study of identical twins. Per the germline V gene, CDR1 is LGHDT and CDR2 is YNNKEL (reference sequence). This CDR3 region has 16 residues. V was shortened by 1 base and J by 0 bases, with 10 bases between the two germline ends. A universal primer site was added by template switching, and unique molecular identifiers were carried by the cDNA. TCRdb reprocessed the 5' RACE reads with MiXCR, giving one entry per CDR3 protein. The table shows more than 400,000 distinct CDR3 sequences, with 15% occurring only once. Separately, the same data were catalogued under a study of yellow fever vaccine responses in identical twins.

This TCR derives from a young woman in good health. The sequenced sample was CD4+ T cells sorted from blood. The rearrangement uses TRBV3-1 and TRBJ2-4, with D hard to call. The CDR3 here is CASSQAESLAKNIQYF. The CDR3 DNA sequence: TGTGCCAGCAGCCAAGCGGAAAGCTTAGCCAAAAACATTCAGTACTTC.